This passage covers 2 T cell receptor beta chains from one sample sequenced in a study of T cell repertoires in cytomegalovirus infection. MiXCR, applied by TCRdb to the reads, yields one record per CDR3 protein. Here the sample spans 100,000 to 150,000 distinct CDR3 sequences, roughly a third being singletons. Their antigens remain unidentified. The starting material was CD8+ T cells from cultured PBMCs, obtained from culture after CMV antigen stimulation. Receptors originate from a human donor in good health (CMV status not recorded). Some clones in this sample may be carry-over from other donors' samples.

This clonotype was counted only a few times. The chain links TRBV27 to TRBJ2-5; D call uncertain. This CDR3 region has 13 residues. Germline CDR1 is MNHEY and CDR2 is SMNVEV (reference sequence). V dropped 4 bases and J dropped 2 bases, with 8 bases sitting between them. CDR3 protein: CASSSFLQETQYF. Written as DNA, the CDR3 is TGTGCCAGCAGTTCATTCTTGCAAGAGACCCAGTACTTC.

The rearrangement uses TRBV7-8 and TRBJ2-3; 11 positions match TRBD2. V lost 5 bases, J lost 0 bases, and 10 bases stayed unmatched. The CDR3 runs 18 residues. Per the germline V gene, CDR1 is SGHVS and CDR2 is FQNEAQ. The CDR3 protein is CASSQTSGRVTSTDTQYF. CDR3 nucleotides: TGTGCCAGCAGCCAAACTAGCGGGAGAGTAACTAGCACAGATACGCAGTATTTT.